This entry lists 30 T cell receptor beta chains sequenced from one sample in a study of blood T cell repertoires in COVID-19. The data were produced by immunoSEQ multiplex PCR, yet TCRdb's version contains in-frame clones alone and is incomplete. The sample yields 140,000 to 150,000 clones, approximately 88% seen once. The specimen sequenced was peripheral blood. These receptors were collected from a woman in her forties or fifties with acute or convalescent COVID-19.

A few counts support this clone. The J gene is TRBJ2-5, the V gene TRBV5-4, with unresolved D. This CDR3 comprises 11 residues. V lost 2 bases, J lost 5 bases, and 4 bases lay in between. The germline gives CDR1 SGHNT, CDR2 YYREEE (reference sequence). The CDR3: CASSFEETQYF. For the CDR3, the DNA is TGTGCCAGCAGCTTCGAGGAGACCCAGTACTTC. Full variable domain (remainder filled in from reference TRBV5-4 and TRBJ2-5): ETGVTQSPTHLIKTRGQQVTLRCSSQSGHNTVSWYQQALGQGPQFIFQYYREEENGRGNFPPRFSGLQFPNYSSELNVNALELDDSALYLCASSFEETQYFGPGTRLLVL.

The chain employs TRBV28 and TRBJ1-2, with 7 bases that match TRBD1. V dropped 7 bases and J dropped 4; count of bases not matched to a gene: 6. This CDR3 is 13 amino acids long. Germline CDR1 reads MDHEN; CDR2 reads SYDVKM. Here the CDR3 reads CASTGTAPYGYTF. DNA for the CDR3: TGTGCCAGCACCGGGACAGCTCCCTATGGCTACACCTTC.

This clone was counted once. This chain joins TRBV4-1 and TRBJ1-1; no clear D gene. The CDR3 covers 15 residues. V lost 0 bases and J 4 bases, leaving 12 bases between the germline ends. Germline assignment: CDR1 MGHRA and CDR2 YSYEKL. CDR3 amino acids: CASSQDVWARTEAFF. CDR3 DNA sequence: TGCGCCAGCAGCCAAGATGTATGGGCACGCACTGAAGCTTTCTTT.

DNA for the CDR3: TGTGCCAGCACTAGGTCTTCTGGAAACACCATATATTTT. Its protein product is CASTRSSGNTIYF. This chain links TRBV12-3 or TRBV12-4 with TRBJ1-3; D ambiguous. This CDR3 region has 13 residues. The ends were cut back, 7 bases at V and 1 base at J, with 8 bases in the middle.

The rearrangement joins TRBV6-1 to TRBJ1-4; D not resolved. The CDR3 has 14 amino acids. Between the trimmed V and J ends, which lost 0 bases and 2 bases, there was a span of 4 bases. CDR1 MNHNS and CDR2 SASEGT come from the germline V gene. The DNA for the CDR3 is TGTGCCAGCAGTGAAGCCAGGACTAATGAAAAACTGTTTTTT. Translating it yields CASSEARTNEKLFF.

This clone has only one observation. The gene calls are TRBV9 and TRBJ2-2, with TRBD2 matching 7 bases. V shed 0 bases and J 5 bases; nucleotides not matched to a gene: 4. The germline V gene has CDR1 SGDLS and CDR2 YYNGEE. The CDR3 is made up of 15 amino acids. As DNA, the CDR3 is TGTGCCAGCAGCGTAGAACCCGGGGGGACCGGGGAGCTGTTTTTT. Its protein product is CASSVEPGGTGELFF. Based on the CDR3 plus reference TRBV9 and TRBJ2-2, the full variable domain is DSGVTQTPKHLITATGQRVTLRCSPRSGDLSVYWYQQSLDQGLQFLIQYYNGEERAKGNILERFSAQQFPDLHSELNLSSLELGDSALYFCASSVEPGGTGELFFGEGSRLTVL.

V is TRBV5-1 and J is TRBJ2-7; maybe TRBD1 (6 bases). In germline, CDR1 is SGHRS, CDR2 YFSETQ. The CDR3 totals 16 residues. Between the trimmed V and J ends, which lost 2 bases and 2 bases, there was a span of 17 bases. The CDR3, as DNA: TGCGCCAGCAGCTTTTTATCCGACAGGATCGCCTACGAGCAGTACTTC. The encoded protein is CASSFLSDRIAYEQYF.

V is TRBV3-1 (or the pseudogene TRBV3-2) and J is TRBJ2-1; 9 nucleotides align to TRBD2. V shed 4 bases and J 9 bases; nucleotides not matched to a gene: 13. The CDR3 totals 16 residues. Germline V gene lookup returns CDR1 LGHDT and CDR2 YNNKEL (reference sequence). CDR3 residues: CASSREWLAGFVEQFF. The CDR3 bases are TGTGCCAGCAGCCGAGAGTGGCTAGCGGGGTTTGTTGAGCAGTTCTTC.

The CDR3 DNA reads as TGTGCCAGCAGCCCCGGGACTAGCGGGTACCAAGAGACCCAGTACTTC. As protein: CASSPGTSGYQETQYF. The chain recombines TRBV27 with TRBJ2-5; TRBD2 matches 12 bases. Per germline, CDR1 MNHEY and CDR2 SMNVEV (reference sequence). Trimming removed 6 bases from V and 0 bases from J; junction bases left unmatched: 5. The CDR3 extends over 16 amino acids.

The chain has TRBV19 and TRBJ1-2; D is possibly TRBD1 (5 bases). V was pared by 3 bases and J by 2 bases, with 19 bases between. From germline, CDR1 is LNHDA and CDR2 SQIVND (reference sequence). CDR3 length: 17 amino acids. CDR3 coding DNA: TGTGCCAGTAGTATGGGATCAGCAGGGCATCTGAACTATGGCTACACCTTC. As protein: CASSMGSAGHLNYGYTF.

The V and J genes are TRBV29-1 and TRBJ1-3, with 9 bases that match TRBD1. The germline CDR1 and CDR2 sequences are SQVTM and ANQGSEA. The CDR3 totals 14 residues. The V and J ends lost 4 bases and 1 base, in that order; junction bases with no gene match: 2. The CDR3 reads CSVADRGSGNTIYF. In DNA, the CDR3 is TGCAGCGTTGCAGACAGGGGGTCTGGAAACACCATATATTTT.

The chain links TRBV7-2 to TRBJ1-5, with D perhaps matching TRBD1 (5 bases). V was cut by 5 bases and J by 5 bases, with 10 bases left in between. From germline, CDR1 is SGHTA and CDR2 FQGNSA. This CDR3 has 13 residues. The CDR3 spells CASSPGLYQPQHF. Here the CDR3 DNA reads TGTGCCAGCAGCCCAGGGTTATATCAGCCCCAGCATTTT.

V usage is TRBV29-1 and J usage is TRBJ2-3; D gene ambiguous. The CDR3 contains 17 residues. Between the trimmed V and J ends, which lost 4 bases and 4 bases, there was a span of 24 bases. Per the germline V gene, CDR1 is SQVTM and CDR2 is ANQGSEA. This CDR3 is CSVALPTTSYQADTQYF. The DNA of the CDR3 is TGCAGCGTTGCCCTCCCTACCACCTCCTATCAAGCAGATACGCAGTATTTT.

The V and J genes are TRBV7-8 and TRBJ2-1, with TRBD2 as a possible D gene (6 bases). The germline V gene has CDR1 SGHVS and CDR2 FQNEAQ. The length of the CDR3 is 16 residues. The V end was cut by 1 base, the J end by 2 bases, with 12 bases between. The CDR3 spells CASSLGGDWTYNEQFF. The CDR3 bases are TGTGCCAGCAGCTTAGGGGGGGACTGGACCTACAATGAGCAGTTCTTC.

This clone was seen more than once but under ten times. The chain recombines TRBV7-6 with TRBJ2-1, with 11 bases fitting TRBD1. Germline-derived CDR1 and CDR2 are SGHVS and FNYEAQ. This CDR3 is 16 amino acids long. V shed 1 base and J 10 bases; nucleotides not matched to a gene: 9. The CDR3 spells CASSLGWGQGVREQFF. As DNA, the CDR3 is TGTGCCAGCAGCTTAGGTTGGGGACAGGGGGTAAGGGAGCAGTTCTTC.

V gene TRBV15 combines with J gene TRBJ2-2; no definite D call. The CDR3 spans 16 residues. The ends were cut back, 0 bases at V and 4 bases at J, with 12 bases in the middle. Germline CDR1 and CDR2: LNHNV and YYDKDF (reference sequence). The CDR3: CATSRDFGSGTGELFF. CDR3 coding DNA: TGTGCCACCAGCAGAGATTTTGGATCGGGCACCGGGGAGCTGTTTTTT.

The V call is TRBV27, the J call TRBJ2-7; maybe TRBD2 (5 bases). V was clipped by 2 bases and J by 7 bases, with 18 bases between them. The CDR3 runs to 15 residues. Germline values: CDR1 MNHEY, CDR2 SMNVEV (reference sequence). CDR3 amino acids: CASSLSGLATREQYF. The DNA of the CDR3 is TGTGCCAGCAGTTTAAGCGGACTGGCCACTCGAGAGCAGTACTTC.

This sequence joins TRBV7-2 and TRBJ1-4; a possible D gene is TRBD1 (5 bases). CDR1 is SGHTA, CDR2 FQGNSA, per germline. V was shortened by 5 bases and J by 7 bases, with 14 bases between the two germline ends. The length of the CDR3 is 14 residues. CDR3 nucleotides: TGTGCCAGCAGCCCCCAGGGTTGGGGTGAAAAACTGTTTTTT. Amino acids: CASSPQGWGEKLFF.

This clone was seen a few times. J is TRBJ1-3 and V is TRBV2, with 7 bases matching TRBD1. CDR3 length equals 14 residues. Germline loops: CDR1 SNHLY, CDR2 FYNNEI. J was trimmed by 3 bases and V by 5 bases; bases with no gene match: 4. CDR3: CASSSGTVGNTIYF. As DNA, the CDR3 is TGTGCCAGCAGTTCCGGGACAGTTGGAAACACCATATATTTT.

The genes are TRBV5-1 and TRBJ2-3, with TRBD2 matching 8 bases. V shed 3 bases and J 2 bases; nucleotides not matched to a gene: 2. This CDR3 region has 14 residues. Germline assignment: CDR1 SGHRS and CDR2 YFSETQ. The CDR3: CASSSGLVTDTQYF. DNA of the CDR3: TGCGCCAGCAGCTCGGGACTAGTCACAGATACGCAGTATTTT.

The V call is TRBV29-1, the J call TRBJ1-1; D may be TRBD1 (6 bases). Germline V gene data show CDR1 as SQVTM and CDR2 as ANQGSEA. The CDR3 is 10 amino acids. V was pared by 5 bases and J by 6 bases, with 7 bases between. The CDR3 sequence: CSVTGPEAFF. The CDR3 DNA sequence: TGCAGCGTTACAGGGCCTGAAGCTTTCTTT.

V usage is TRBV28 and J usage is TRBJ2-1; a possible D gene is TRBD1 (5 bases). The germline CDR1 and CDR2 sequences are MDHEN and SYDVKM. The CDR3 totals 15 residues. V was shortened by 6 bases and J by 0 bases, with 12 bases between the two germline ends. CDR3 in amino acids: CASRSDSSSYNEQFF. The CDR3 coding sequence is TGTGCCAGCAGATCCGACAGCAGCTCCTACAATGAGCAGTTCTTC.

This chain connects TRBV5-4 to TRBJ2-1; the match to TRBD1 covers 7 bases. CDR3 size: 14 residues. Germline V gives CDR1 SGHNT, CDR2 YYREEE (reference sequence). The ends lost 4 bases at V and 4 bases at J; junction bases unmatched: 5. The CDR3 nucleotides are TGTGCCAGCAGCCCGTCGGACAGGTACAATGAGCAGTTCTTC. Its protein product is CASSPSDRYNEQFF.

The chain couples TRBV9 to TRBJ2-7, with unresolved D. CDR3 length: 15 amino acids. The V end was cut by 0 bases, the J end by 1 base, with 11 bases between. The germline gives CDR1 SGDLS, CDR2 YYNGEE. The CDR3 sequence is CASSVGATQSYEQYF. The DNA of the CDR3 is TGTGCCAGCAGCGTAGGCGCCACTCAATCCTACGAGCAGTACTTC.

V and J are TRBV5-1 and TRBJ2-7; the match to TRBD1 covers 9 bases. The germline V gene encodes CDR1 SGHRS and CDR2 YFSETQ. The CDR3 covers 16 residues. V shed 5 bases, J shed 0 bases, and the junction held 9 bases outside the gene matches. The CDR3 DNA reads TGCGCCAGCAGACCTGGGACAGGGCGAAGCTCCTACGAGCAGTACTTC. Translated: CASRPGTGRSSYEQYF.

About this clone itself: This sample includes further DNA sequences coding for the same CDR3. The chain is built from TRBV27 and TRBJ1-1; D gene uncertain. CDR1 is MNHEY and CDR2 is SMNVEV in the germline V gene (reference sequence). The V gene lost 0 bases and the J gene lost 1 base, with 3 bases spanning the gap. The CDR3 is 13 amino acids. The CDR3 nucleotides read TGTGCCAGCAGTTTATCTAGGAACACTGAAGCTTTCTTT. It codes for CASSLSRNTEAFF.

The CDR3, as DNA: TGCGCCAGCAGCTTACGGGAGACACCTGGGACCCAGTACTTC. Its translation: CASSLRETPGTQYF. The J gene is TRBJ2-5, the V gene TRBV5-1, with TRBD2 as a possible D gene (6 bases). The CDR3 is 14 residues long. Trimming shortened V by 2 bases and J by 7 bases, and 15 bases separated the two germline ends. Germline V lookup: CDR1 SGHRS, CDR2 YFSETQ.

The chain couples TRBV5-1 to TRBJ1-4, with a weak D call TRBD1 (6 bases). There are 15 residues in the CDR3. V gave up 2 bases and J gave up 0 bases, with 8 bases separating them. Germline V CDR1 and CDR2: SGHRS, YFSETQ. The CDR3 DNA sequence: TGCGCCAGCAGCTTTGGGACACCAACTAATGAAAAACTGTTTTTT. Protein sequence: CASSFGTPTNEKLFF.

This sequence joins TRBV6-5 and TRBJ2-3; 7 nucleotides line up with TRBD2. The germline gives CDR1 MNHEY, CDR2 SVGAGI. The CDR3 spans 15 residues. J was trimmed by 2 bases and V by 4 bases; bases with no gene match: 6. The CDR3 sequence is CASSSGGGLTDTQYF. The DNA for the CDR3 is TGTGCCAGCAGTTCTGGCGGGGGACTCACAGATACGCAGTATTTT.

The genes are TRBV7-9 and TRBJ1-4; no clear D gene. The germline CDR1 and CDR2 sequences are SEHNR and FQNEAQ (reference sequence). V was trimmed by 5 bases and J by 5 bases, leaving 9 bases between them. This CDR3 comprises 13 residues. CDR3 nucleotides: TGTGCCAGCAGCGTCGAGCGGAATGAAAAACTGTTTTTT. Translated, it gives CASSVERNEKLFF.